A single sample gave rise to the 12 T cell receptor beta chains below, sequenced in a study of beta chain features in type 1 diabetes. Findings and caveats of the study: People with Type 1 diabetes carried modestly yet significantly shorter TCRB CDR3s in all four CD4+ subsets.

Their cognate antigens are unknown. Isolated RNA was reverse transcribed in full, so expressed TCRB transcripts were sequenced. Sequencing was performed with immunoSEQ multiplex PCR; in TCRdb, only in-frame clones are kept and a portion is missing. Found here are 12,000 to 15,000 clones, about two thirds of them singletons; the top ten hold around 0.52%. The source material was stem cell memory CD4+ T cells from blood. These receptors originate from a woman under 30 with type 1 diabetes.

The gene calls are TRBV27 and TRBJ2-7; D possibly corresponds to TRBD1 (5 bases). Between the trimmed V and J ends, which lost 4 bases and 1 base, there was a span of 20 bases. The CDR3 is made up of 17 amino acids. The V gene's germline CDR1 is MNHEY and CDR2 SMNVEV (reference sequence). CDR3 sequence reads: CASSSYGASLKSYEQYF. The DNA of the CDR3 is TGTGCCAGCAGTTCCTATGGGGCAAGCCTCAAATCCTACGAGCAGTACTTC.

This chain joins TRBV28 and TRBJ1-2; 8 bases are shared with TRBD1. V lost 3 bases to trimming and J lost 4 bases; unmatched junction nucleotides: 10. The CDR3 consists of 16 residues. Germline lookup yields CDR1 MDHEN and CDR2 SYDVKM. The CDR3 reads CASSLVARGQTYGYTF. CDR3 nucleotides: TGTGCCAGCAGTTTGGTAGCCAGGGGGCAAACCTATGGCTACACCTTC.

V and J are TRBV28 and TRBJ2-2; D ambiguous. V dropped 5 bases and J dropped 0 bases, with 4 bases sitting between them. Germline assignment: CDR1 MDHEN and CDR2 SYDVKM. The CDR3 runs 13 residues. In DNA, the CDR3 is TGTGCCAGCAGTCGCGCGAACACCGGGGAGCTGTTTTTT. Encoded protein: CASSRANTGELFF.

The J gene is TRBJ2-1, the V gene TRBV15; possible D gene TRBD1, 5 bases. The germline V and J ends were trimmed by 3 bases and 9 bases, with 21 bases remaining between them. This CDR3 is built from 16 residues. Germline V lookup: CDR1 LNHNV, CDR2 YYDKDF (reference sequence). The CDR3 spells CATSRENPRVVGEQFF. CDR3 DNA: TGTGCCACCAGCAGGGAAAACCCCAGGGTAGTCGGTGAGCAGTTCTTC. Complete variable domain (other parts from reference TRBV15 and TRBJ2-1): DAMVIQNPRYQVTQFGKPVTLSCSQTLNHNVMYWYQQKSSQAPKLLFHYYDKDFNNEADTPDNFQSRRPNTSFCFLDIRSPGLGDTAMYLCATSRENPRVVGEQFFGPGTRLTVL.

The chain uses TRBV4-3 and TRBJ1-5; no reliable D call. Germline-derived CDR1 and CDR2 are LGHNA and YSLEER. This CDR3 comprises 17 residues. V was pared by 4 bases and J by 3 bases, with 19 bases between. CDR3 nucleotides: TGCGCCAGCAGCCGATCTTACGGTCCTTCCGTCAATCAGCCCCAGCATTTT. Encoded protein: CASSRSYGPSVNQPQHF.

With regard to this clone: Other nucleotide sequences from this sample produce the same CDR3. CDR3 in amino acids: CASSRGQQETQYF. CDR3 DNA: TGCGCCAGCAGCCGCGGACAGCAAGAGACCCAGTACTTC. The V gene is TRBV5-1, the J gene TRBJ2-5, with D possibly matching TRBD1 (6 bases). V lost 4 bases to trimming and J lost 2 bases, with 9 bases between them. Per germline, CDR1 SGHRS and CDR2 YFSETQ. CDR3 size: 13 residues.

The chain combines TRBV7-3 with TRBJ2-2; 7 nucleotides line up with TRBD2. CDR3 length: 14 amino acids. The germline gives CDR1 SGHTA, CDR2 FQGTGA. V was clipped by 9 bases and J by 6 bases; unmatched bases: 10. The CDR3 DNA is TGTGCCAGTACACCGGCGGGGGAGGCCGGGGAGCTGTTTTTT. It is translated as CASTPAGEAGELFF.

The V and J genes are TRBV18 and TRBJ2-5; 7 bases fit TRBD1. The CDR3 has 15 residues. V shed 3 bases and J 3 bases; nucleotides not matched to a gene: 7. Germline V CDR1 and CDR2: KGHSH, LQKENI. The CDR3 coding sequence is TGTGCCAGCTCACCGACAGGGCAGGGGGAAGAGACCCAGTACTTC. This gives the protein CASSPTGQGEETQYF.

This clone was found a few times. The chain links TRBV23-1 to TRBJ2-7; the D is unclear. TRBV23-1 is an ORF, and what it does is uncertain. This CDR3 is 15 amino acids long. V was shortened by 0 bases and J by 1 base, with 10 bases between the two germline ends. The CDR3 DNA is TGCGCCAGCAGTCAATCCCCCGGCAGGTCCTACGAGCAGTACTTC. As protein: CASSQSPGRSYEQYF.

CDR3 in amino acids: CASSPRPGQTYEQYF. DNA of the CDR3: TGCGCCAGCAGCCCAAGACCGGGACAGACCTACGAGCAGTACTTC. This chain links TRBV5-1 with TRBJ2-7, with 7 nucleotides matching TRBD1. This CDR3 spans 15 amino acids. CDR1 SGHRS and CDR2 YFSETQ come from the germline V gene. V was pared by 4 bases and J by 2 bases, with 9 bases of the junction left unmatched.

The V call is TRBV5-1, the J call TRBJ2-5; 8 bases fit TRBD2. The CDR3 length is 14 residues. V gave up 7 bases and J gave up 3 bases; unmatched junction bases: 8. Per germline, CDR1 SGHRS and CDR2 YFSETQ. The CDR3 DNA reads as TGCGCCAGCCAAAGCGGGAGTAGTAAAGAGACCCAGTACTTC. Encoded protein: CASQSGSSKETQYF.

This chain joins TRBV11-1 and TRBJ2-7, with TRBD1 as a possible D gene (6 bases). This CDR3 is 14 amino acids long. V was shortened by 5 bases and J by 3 bases, with 14 bases between the two germline ends. Germline V gene lookup returns CDR1 SGHAT and CDR2 FQDESV (reference sequence). In nucleotides, the CDR3 is TGTGCCAGCAGCCAAGGGGGAAACCGCTACGAGCAGTACTTC. Translation: CASSQGGNRYEQYF.